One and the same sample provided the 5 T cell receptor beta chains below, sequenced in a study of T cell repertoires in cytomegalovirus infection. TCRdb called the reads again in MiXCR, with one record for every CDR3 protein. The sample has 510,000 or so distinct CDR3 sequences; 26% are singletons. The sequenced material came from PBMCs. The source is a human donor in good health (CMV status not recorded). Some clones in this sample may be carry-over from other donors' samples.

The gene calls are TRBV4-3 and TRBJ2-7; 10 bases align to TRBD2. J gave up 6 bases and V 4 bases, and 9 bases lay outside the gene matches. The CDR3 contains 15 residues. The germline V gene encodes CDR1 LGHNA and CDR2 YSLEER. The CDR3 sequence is CASSPRASGSSEQYF. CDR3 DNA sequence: TGCGCCAGCAGCCCTCGGGCTAGCGGGAGTTCCGAGCAGTACTTC.

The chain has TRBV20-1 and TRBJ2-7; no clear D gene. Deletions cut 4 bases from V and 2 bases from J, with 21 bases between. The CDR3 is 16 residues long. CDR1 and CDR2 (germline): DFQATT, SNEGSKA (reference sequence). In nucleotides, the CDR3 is TGCAGTGCTACCCCCCACGTGGCTAGAAGGCCCTACGAGCAGTACTTC. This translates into CSATPHVARRPYEQYF.

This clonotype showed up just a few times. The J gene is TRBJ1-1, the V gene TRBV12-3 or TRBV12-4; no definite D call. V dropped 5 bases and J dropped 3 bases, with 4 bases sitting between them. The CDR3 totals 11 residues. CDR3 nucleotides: TGTGCCAGCAGTGCTTACACTGAAGCTTTCTTT. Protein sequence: CASSAYTEAFF.

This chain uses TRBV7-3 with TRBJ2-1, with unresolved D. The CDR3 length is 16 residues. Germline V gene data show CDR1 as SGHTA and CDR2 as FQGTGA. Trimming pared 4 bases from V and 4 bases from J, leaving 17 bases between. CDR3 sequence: CASSSNRASIYNEQFF. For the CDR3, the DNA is TGTGCCAGCAGCTCTAACCGGGCCTCGATATACAATGAGCAGTTCTTC. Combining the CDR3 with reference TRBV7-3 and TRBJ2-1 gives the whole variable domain GAGVSQTPSNKVTEKGKYVELRCDPISGHTALYWYRQSLGQGPEFLIYFQGTGAADDSGLPNDRFFAVRPEGSVSTLKIQRTERGDSAVYLCASSSNRASIYNEQFFGPGTRLTVL.

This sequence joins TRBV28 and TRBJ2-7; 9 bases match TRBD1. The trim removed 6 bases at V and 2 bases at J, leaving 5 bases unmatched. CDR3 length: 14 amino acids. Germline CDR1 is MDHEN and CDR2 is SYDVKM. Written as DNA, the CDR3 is TGTGCCAGCAGCCGGGACAGGGTTCCCTACGAGCAGTACTTC. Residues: CASSRDRVPYEQYF.